This T cell receptor (beta chain) was observed in a study of identical twins. In regard to this clonotype: At one of its ends the junction is not consistent with the germline gene, which may arise from a read error.

The length of the CDR3 is 14 residues. Germline V CDR1 and CDR2: MNHNS, SASEGT. TCRdb itself ran the 5' RACE reads through MiXCR, one entry per CDR3 protein. Seen here are 1.5 million to 2 million distinct CDR3 sequences, around a third observed once, and the top ten hold under 0.35%. This TCR was sampled from a newborn girl in good health. Sequenced material: cord blood. This chain connects TRBV6-1 to TRBJ1-2; D might be TRBD1 (6 bases). The CDR3 region is CARRPGQNSYGYTF. The CDR3 nucleotides read TGTGCCCGCAGGCCCGGACAGAACTCCTATGGCTACACCTTC.